This T cell receptor (beta chain) is from a study of blood T cell repertoires in COVID-19. Overall study: Samples came from the United States, Italy and Spain, spanning acute and convalescent COVID-19. PBMCs, B-cell-depleted T cells, or T cells were the source of the cDNA or gDNA that made up the material.

Original analysis: Amplifying reference gene primers gave estimates of nucleated cell counts. TCRdb keeps only in-frame clones here, not all; method: immunoSEQ multiplex PCR. V and J calls and clone size follow that table, whereas D and trimming were derived from the DNA. The table shows roughly 15,000 clones, with about 79% occurring only once. The material sequenced was peripheral blood. The sequence was obtained from a woman between 50 and 59 years old with active or convalescent COVID-19.

CDR3 region: CACILAVSNEQFF. In DNA form, the CDR3 reads TGTGCCTGCATCCTAGCGGTGAGCAATGAGCAGTTCTTC. The rearrangement uses TRBV30 and TRBJ2-1, with TRBD2 identical over 7 bases. Germline loops: CDR1 GTSNPN, CDR2 SVGIG (reference sequence). This CDR3 contains 13 residues. The V and J ends lost 6 bases and 6 bases, in that order; junction bases with no gene match: 8.